This T cell receptor (beta chain) was obtained from a study of T cells expressing NK-cell markers (dated by TCRdb to about 2020). Some background on the complete study: TCR beta-chain repertoires were profiled in sorted CD3+CD56+NKG2C+, CD3+CD56+NKG2C- and CD3+CD56-NKG2C+ T-cell subsets from several donors. Among the eight sequenced donors, only one was HCMV-seronegative, while the other seven were HCMV-seropositive. Randomly selected healthy volunteers, three men and five women, were used as the eight sequenced donors. Illumina HiSeq 2000/2500, MiSeq or NextSeq was used to sequence libraries as 2 x 150 bp reads.

The listed sequencing device is Illumina HiSeq 2000. 5'RACE template switching, by which a universal primer site and unique molecular identifiers were added, was used to make TCR beta cDNA libraries. cDNA synthesis was primed from the TCR beta constant segment and was followed by two successive PCR amplification steps. As for how the authors treated the data: MIGEC was used to demultiplex reads and group reads by UMI, and MiTCR was used to assemble and quantify clonotypes. To exclude erroneous sequences, only TCR cDNA sequences supported by at least two reads were retained. The tcR package was used for downstream repertoire analysis, with clonotypes matched between fractions based on CDR3 nucleotide sequence plus V segment. VDJmatch was used to annotate antigen specificity against VDJdb, with one amino acid substitution in CDR3 permitted. TCRdb reprocessed the reads; each CDR3 protein sequence makes one entry, and DNA is unavailable. What appears here as the V and J calls and clone size reflects TCRdb's work, not the paper's. The sample has about 540,000 distinct CDR3 sequences on record. Roughly 3.6% of the sample rests with the top ten.

To note about this clonotype: Its antigen is not yet known.

Beyond this particular receptor, the publication reports: Those dominant clonotypes were again the most abundant among CD3+CD56-NKG2C+ cells in a handful of donors, at roughly 25-65%. Whether the expanded NKG2C-expressing T cell clones were specific for HCMV antigens remained unclear. In several donors, the dominant CD3+CD56+NKG2C+ clonotypes were found to rank among the top 10 CD8+ clonotypes and to make up about 1.0-7.5% of CD8+ T cells.

The CDR3 sequence holds 14 residues, the cysteine and phenylalanine included. The DNA is unrecorded. The germline V gene (reference sequence) specifies LGHDT as CDR1 and YNNKEL as CDR2. HCMV-specific IgG was detected in serum with a commercial ELISA kit to determine HCMV serostatus. Ficoll density gradient centrifugation was used to isolate peripheral blood mononuclear cells from blood. This sequence uses TRBV3-1 and TRBJ2-2. Material for sequencing was blood T cells: a sorted CD56 or NKG2C T cell subset, CD4+ or CD8+ T cells, or bulk PBMC T cells (not recorded which). The clonotype was recovered from a man aged 18 to 35 in good health. Donor details come from another sample of the same person, matched by shared clones. The CDR3 has the sequence CASRDKPNTGELFF.